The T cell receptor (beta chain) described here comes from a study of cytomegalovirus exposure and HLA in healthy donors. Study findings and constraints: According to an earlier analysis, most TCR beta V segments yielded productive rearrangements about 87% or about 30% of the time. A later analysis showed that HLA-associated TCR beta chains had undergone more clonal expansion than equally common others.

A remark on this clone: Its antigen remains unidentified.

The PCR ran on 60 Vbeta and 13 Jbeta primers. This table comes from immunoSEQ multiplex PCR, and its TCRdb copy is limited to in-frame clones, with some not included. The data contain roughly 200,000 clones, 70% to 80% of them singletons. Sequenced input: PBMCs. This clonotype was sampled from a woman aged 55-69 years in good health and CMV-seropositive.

This chain's CDR3 is CATTRTGVLNEQFF. CDR3 nucleotides: TGTGCCACCACGAGGACAGGGGTTCTCAATGAGCAGTTCTTC. The V call is TRBV15, the J call TRBJ2-1; 9 bases agree with TRBD1. The germline gives CDR1 LNHNV, CDR2 YYDKDF (reference sequence). The length of the CDR3 is 14 residues. V gave up 7 bases and J gave up 6 bases; unmatched junction bases: 7.